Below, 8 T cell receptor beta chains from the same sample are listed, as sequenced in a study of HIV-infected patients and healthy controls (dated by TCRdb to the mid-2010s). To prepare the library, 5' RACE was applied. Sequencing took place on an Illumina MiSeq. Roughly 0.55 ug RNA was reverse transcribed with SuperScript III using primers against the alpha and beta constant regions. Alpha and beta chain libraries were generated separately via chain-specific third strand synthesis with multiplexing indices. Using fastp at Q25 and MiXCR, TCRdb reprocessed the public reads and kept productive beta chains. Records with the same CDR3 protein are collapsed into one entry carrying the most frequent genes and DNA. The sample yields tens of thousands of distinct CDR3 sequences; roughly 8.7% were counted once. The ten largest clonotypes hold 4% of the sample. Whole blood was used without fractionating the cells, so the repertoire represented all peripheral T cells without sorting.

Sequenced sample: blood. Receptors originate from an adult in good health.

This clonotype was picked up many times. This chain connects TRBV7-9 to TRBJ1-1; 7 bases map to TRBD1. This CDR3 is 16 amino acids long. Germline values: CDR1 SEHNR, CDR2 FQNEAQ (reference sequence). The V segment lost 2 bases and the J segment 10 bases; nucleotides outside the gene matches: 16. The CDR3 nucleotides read TGTGCCAGCAGCTTAACCCGAAGCACACAGGGGAGTGGAGCTTTCTTT. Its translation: CASSLTRSTQGSGAFF.

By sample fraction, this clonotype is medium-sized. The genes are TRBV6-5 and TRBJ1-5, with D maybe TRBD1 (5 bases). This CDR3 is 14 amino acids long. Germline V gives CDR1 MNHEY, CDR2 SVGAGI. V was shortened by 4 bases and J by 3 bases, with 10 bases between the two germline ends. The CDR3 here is CASSSGRINQPQHF. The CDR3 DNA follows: TGTGCCAGCAGTTCGGGACGGATCAATCAGCCCCAGCATTTT.

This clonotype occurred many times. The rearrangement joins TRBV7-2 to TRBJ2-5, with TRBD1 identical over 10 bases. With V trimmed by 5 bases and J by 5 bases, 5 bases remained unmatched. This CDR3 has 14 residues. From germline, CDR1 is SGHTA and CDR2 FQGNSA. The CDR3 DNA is TGTGCCAGCAGCCCCGACAGGGGGCTGGAGACCCAGTACTTC. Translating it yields CASSPDRGLETQYF.

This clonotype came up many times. As DNA, the CDR3 is TGTGCCAGCAGCTTAGTGGGGGTCGGGACAGGAGGCTACGAGCAGTACTTC. Its translation: CASSLVGVGTGGYEQYF. The chain couples TRBV7-2 to TRBJ2-7, with 8 bases matching TRBD1. V lost 1 base and J lost 3; bases outside the gene matches: 11. CDR1 is SGHTA, CDR2 FQGNSA, per germline. This CDR3 contains 17 residues.

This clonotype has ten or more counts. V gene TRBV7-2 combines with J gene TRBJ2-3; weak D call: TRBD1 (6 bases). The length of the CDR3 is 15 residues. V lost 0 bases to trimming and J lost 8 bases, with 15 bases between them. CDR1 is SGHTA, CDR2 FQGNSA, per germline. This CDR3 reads CASSLAGAGHGTQYF. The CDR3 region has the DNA TGTGCCAGCAGCTTAGCGGGGGCAGGACATGGTACGCAGTATTTT. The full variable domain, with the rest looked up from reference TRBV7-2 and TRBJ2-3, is GAGVSQSPSNKVTEKGKDVELRCDPISGHTALYWYRQSLGQGLEFLIYFQGNSAPDKSGLPSDRFSAERTGGSVSTLTIQRTQQEDSAVYLCASSLAGAGHGTQYFGPGTRLTVL.

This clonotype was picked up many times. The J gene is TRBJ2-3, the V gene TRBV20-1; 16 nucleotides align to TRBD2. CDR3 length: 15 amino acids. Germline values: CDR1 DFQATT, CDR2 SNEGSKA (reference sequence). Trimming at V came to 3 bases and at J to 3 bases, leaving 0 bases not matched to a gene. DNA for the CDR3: TGCAGTGCTAGGGGACTAGCGGGGGGGACAGATACGCAGTATTTT. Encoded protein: CSARGLAGGTDTQYF.

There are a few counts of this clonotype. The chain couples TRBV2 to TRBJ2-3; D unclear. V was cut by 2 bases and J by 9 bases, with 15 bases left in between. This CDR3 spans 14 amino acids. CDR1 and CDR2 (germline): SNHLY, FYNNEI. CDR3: CASSESPQWSTQYF. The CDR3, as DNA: TGTGCCAGCAGTGAATCTCCGCAGTGGAGCACGCAGTATTTT.

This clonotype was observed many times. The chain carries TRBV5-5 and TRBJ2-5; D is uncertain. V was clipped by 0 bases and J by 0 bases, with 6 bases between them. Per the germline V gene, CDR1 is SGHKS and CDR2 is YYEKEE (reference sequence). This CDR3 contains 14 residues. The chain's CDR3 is CASSLGPNQETQYF. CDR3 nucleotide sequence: TGTGCCAGCAGCTTGGGGCCGAACCAAGAGACCCAGTACTTC.